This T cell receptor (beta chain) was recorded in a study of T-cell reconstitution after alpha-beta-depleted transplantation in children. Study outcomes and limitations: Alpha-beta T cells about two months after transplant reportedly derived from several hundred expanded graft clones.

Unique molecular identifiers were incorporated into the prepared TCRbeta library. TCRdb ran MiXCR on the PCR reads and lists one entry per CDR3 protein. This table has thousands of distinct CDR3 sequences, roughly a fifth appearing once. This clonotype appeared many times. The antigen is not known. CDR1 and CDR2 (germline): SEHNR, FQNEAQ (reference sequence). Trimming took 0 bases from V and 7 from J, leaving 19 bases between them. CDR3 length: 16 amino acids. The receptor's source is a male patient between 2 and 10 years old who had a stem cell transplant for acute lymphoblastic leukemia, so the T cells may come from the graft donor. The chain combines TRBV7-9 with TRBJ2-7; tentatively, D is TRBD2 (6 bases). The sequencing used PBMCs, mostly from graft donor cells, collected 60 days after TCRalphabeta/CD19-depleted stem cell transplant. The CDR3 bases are TGTGCCAGCAGCTTAGCCCTGACTAGTCAAAACTTAGAGCAGTACTTC. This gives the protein CASSLALTSQNLEQYF. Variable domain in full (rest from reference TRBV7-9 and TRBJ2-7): DTGVSQNPRHKITKRGQNVTFRCDPISEHNRLYWYRQTLGQGPEFLTYFQNEAQLEKSRLLSDRFSAERPKGSFSTLEIQRTEQGDSAMYLCASSLALTSQNLEQYFGPGTRLTVT.